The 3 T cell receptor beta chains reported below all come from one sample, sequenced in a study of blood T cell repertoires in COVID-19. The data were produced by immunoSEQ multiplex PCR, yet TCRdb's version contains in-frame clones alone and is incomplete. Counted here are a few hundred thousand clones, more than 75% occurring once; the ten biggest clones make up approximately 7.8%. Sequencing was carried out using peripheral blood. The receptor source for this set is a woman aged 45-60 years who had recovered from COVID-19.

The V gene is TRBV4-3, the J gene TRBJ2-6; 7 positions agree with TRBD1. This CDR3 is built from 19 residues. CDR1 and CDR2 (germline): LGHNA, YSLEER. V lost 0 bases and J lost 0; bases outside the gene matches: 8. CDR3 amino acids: CASSQEITGVGSGANVLTF. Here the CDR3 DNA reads TGCGCCAGCAGCCAAGAGATTACAGGGGTGGGCTCTGGGGCCAACGTCCTGACTTTC.

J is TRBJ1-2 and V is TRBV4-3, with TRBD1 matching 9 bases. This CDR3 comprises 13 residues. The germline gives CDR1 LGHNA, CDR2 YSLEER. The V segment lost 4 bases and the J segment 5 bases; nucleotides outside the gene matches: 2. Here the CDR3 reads CASSPGQGYGYTF. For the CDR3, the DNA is TGCGCCAGCAGCCCGGGACAGGGATATGGCTACACCTTC.

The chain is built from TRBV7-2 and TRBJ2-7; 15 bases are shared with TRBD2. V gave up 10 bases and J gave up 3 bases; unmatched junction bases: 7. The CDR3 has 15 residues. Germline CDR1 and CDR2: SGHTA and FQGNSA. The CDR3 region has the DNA TGTGCCACCACGGGGACTAGCGGGGGGATCTACGAGCAGTACTTC. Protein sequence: CATTGTSGGIYEQYF.